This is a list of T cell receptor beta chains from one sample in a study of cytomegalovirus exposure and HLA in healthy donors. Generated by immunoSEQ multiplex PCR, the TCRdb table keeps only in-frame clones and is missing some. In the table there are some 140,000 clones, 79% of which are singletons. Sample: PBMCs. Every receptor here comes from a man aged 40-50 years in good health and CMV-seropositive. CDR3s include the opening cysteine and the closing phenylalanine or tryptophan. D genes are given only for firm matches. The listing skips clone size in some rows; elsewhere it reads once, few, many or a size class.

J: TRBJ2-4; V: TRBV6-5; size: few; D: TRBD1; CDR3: CASSMDRAGINIQYF; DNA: TGTGCCAGCAGCATGGACAGGGCGGGTATAAACATTCAGTACTTC
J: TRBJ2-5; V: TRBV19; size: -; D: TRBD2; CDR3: CASSTAGGWETQYF; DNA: TGTGCCAGTAGTACCGCGGGGGGCTGGGAGACCCAGTACTTC
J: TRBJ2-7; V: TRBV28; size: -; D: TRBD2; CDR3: CASSLWGGSGTSGYEQYF; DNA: TGTGCCAGCAGTTTATGGGGGGGATCCGGGACTAGCGGCTACGAGCAGTACTTC
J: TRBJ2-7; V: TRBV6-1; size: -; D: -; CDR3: CASSSTRSSYEQYF; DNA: TGTGCCAGCAGCTCGACCCGGAGCTCCTACGAGCAGTACTTC
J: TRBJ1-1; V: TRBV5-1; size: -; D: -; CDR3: CASSPQTTRNTEAFF; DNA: TGCGCCAGCAGCCCCCAAACTACGCGGAACACTGAAGCTTTCTTT
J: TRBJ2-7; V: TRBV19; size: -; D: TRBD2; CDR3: CASSIGLAGYEQYF; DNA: TGTGCCAGTAGTATTGGACTAGCGGGCTACGAGCAGTACTTC
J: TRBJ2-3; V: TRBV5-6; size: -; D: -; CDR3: CASSLVSGTDTQYF; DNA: TGTGCCAGCAGCTTGGTTAGCGGCACAGATACGCAGTATTTT
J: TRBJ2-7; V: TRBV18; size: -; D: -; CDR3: CASSHRTSRSSYEQYF; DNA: TGTGCCAGCTCACACCGGACATCTAGGAGCTCCTACGAGCAGTACTTC
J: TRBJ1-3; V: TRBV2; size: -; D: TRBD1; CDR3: CASSPDRGRNTIYF; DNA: TGTGCCAGCAGTCCGGACAGGGGGCGAAACACCATATATTTT
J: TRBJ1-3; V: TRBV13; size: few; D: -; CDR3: CASSSRGSGNTIYF; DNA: TGTGCCAGCAGCTCCCGGGGGAGTGGAAACACCATATATTTT
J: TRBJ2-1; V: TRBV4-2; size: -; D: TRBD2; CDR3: CASSQVGLAGSNEQFF; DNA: TGTGCCAGCAGCCAAGTGGGACTAGCGGGATCCAATGAGCAGTTCTTC
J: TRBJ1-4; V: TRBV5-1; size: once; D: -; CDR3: CASRQGRATNEKLFF; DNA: TGCGCCAGCAGACAGGGACGGGCAACTAATGAAAAACTGTTTTTT
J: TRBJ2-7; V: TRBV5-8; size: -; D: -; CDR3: CASSYADEQYF; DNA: TGTGCCAGCAGCTATGCAGACGAGCAGTACTTC
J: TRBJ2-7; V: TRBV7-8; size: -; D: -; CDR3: CASSSEGGSSYEQYF; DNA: TGTGCCAGCAGCTCAGAGGGTGGGAGCTCCTACGAGCAGTACTTC
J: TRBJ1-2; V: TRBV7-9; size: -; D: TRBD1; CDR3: CASSGTGVSYGYTF; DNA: TGTGCCAGCAGCGGGACAGGGGTATCGTATGGCTACACCTTC
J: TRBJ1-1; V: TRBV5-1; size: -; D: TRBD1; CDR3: CASSLGQGAMNTEAFF; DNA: TGCGCCAGCAGCTTGGGGCAGGGGGCGATGAACACTGAAGCTTTCTTT
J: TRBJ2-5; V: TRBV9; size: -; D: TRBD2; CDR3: CASSGGGSTTETQYF; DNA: TGTGCCAGCAGCGGGGGGGGGTCCACAACCGAGACCCAGTACTTC
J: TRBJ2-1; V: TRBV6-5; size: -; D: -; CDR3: CASSERGQEQFF; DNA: TGTGCCAGCAGTGAACGGGGTCAGGAGCAGTTCTTC
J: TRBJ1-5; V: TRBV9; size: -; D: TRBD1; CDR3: CASSVEGGPFQPQHF; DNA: TGTGCCAGCAGCGTAGAAGGGGGCCCTTTTCAGCCCCAGCATTTT
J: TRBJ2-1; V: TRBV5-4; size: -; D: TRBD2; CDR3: CASSLGLAGVDEQFF; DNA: TGTGCCAGCAGCTTGGGACTAGCGGGAGTGGATGAGCAGTTCTTC
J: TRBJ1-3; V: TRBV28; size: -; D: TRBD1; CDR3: CASSLSDRGNTIYF; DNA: TGTGCCAGCAGTCTATCGGACAGGGGAAACACCATATATTTT
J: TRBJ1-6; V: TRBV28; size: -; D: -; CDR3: CASTPPRGPLHF; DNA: TGTGCCAGCACGCCCCCTAGAGGACCCCTCCACTTT
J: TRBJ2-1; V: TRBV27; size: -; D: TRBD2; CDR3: CASSARTSGNSYNEQFF; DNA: TGTGCCAGCAGCGCTCGGACTAGCGGGAACTCCTACAATGAGCAGTTCTTC
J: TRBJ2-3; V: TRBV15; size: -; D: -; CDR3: CATSRDISTDTQYF; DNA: TGTGCCACCAGCAGAGATATAAGCACAGATACGCAGTATTTT
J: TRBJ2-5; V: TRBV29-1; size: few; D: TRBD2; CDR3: CSVVAWGGETQYF; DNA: TGCAGCGTTGTGGCCTGGGGAGGGGAGACCCAGTACTTC
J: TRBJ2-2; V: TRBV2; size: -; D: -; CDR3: CASSLQFTGELFF; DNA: TGTGCCAGCAGTTTACAGTTCACCGGGGAGCTGTTTTTT
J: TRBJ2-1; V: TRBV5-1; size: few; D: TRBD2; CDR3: CASSIGTSGGNEQFF; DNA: TGCGCCAGCAGCATCGGGACTAGCGGGGGGAATGAGCAGTTCTTC
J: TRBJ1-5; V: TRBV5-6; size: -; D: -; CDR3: CASSWDIYSNQPQHF; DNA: TGTGCCAGCAGCTGGGACATCTATAGCAATCAGCCCCAGCATTTT
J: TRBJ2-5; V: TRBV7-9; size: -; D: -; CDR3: CASSLGGEGQETQYF; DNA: TGTGCCAGCAGCTTGGGGGGAGAGGGGCAAGAGACCCAGTACTTC
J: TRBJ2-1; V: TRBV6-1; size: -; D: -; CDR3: CASSPLAGTSHEQFF; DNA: TGTGCCAGCAGTCCACTGGCGGGAACGTCACATGAGCAGTTCTTC
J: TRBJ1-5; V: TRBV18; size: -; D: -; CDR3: CASSPLQVGSNQPQHF; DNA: TGTGCCAGCTCACCACTGCAGGTTGGTAGCAATCAGCCCCAGCATTTT
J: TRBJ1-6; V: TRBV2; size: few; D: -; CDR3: CASRAGGFDNSPLHF; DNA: TGTGCCAGCAGGGCGGGAGGATTTGATAATTCACCCCTCCACTTT
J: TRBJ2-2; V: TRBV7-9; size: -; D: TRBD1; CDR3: CASSLEGARTGELFF; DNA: TGTGCCAGCAGCTTAGAGGGGGCTCGGACCGGGGAGCTGTTTTTT
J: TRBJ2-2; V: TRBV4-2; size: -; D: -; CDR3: CASSQERAGDTGELFF; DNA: TGTGCCAGCAGCCAAGAAAGAGCGGGTGACACCGGGGAGCTGTTTTTT
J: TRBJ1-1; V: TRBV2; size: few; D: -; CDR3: CASSGTAEGTEAFF; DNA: TGTGCCAGCAGTGGAACAGCCGAAGGTACTGAAGCTTTCTTT
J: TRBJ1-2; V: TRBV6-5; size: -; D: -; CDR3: CASSLDDSWRYGYTF; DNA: TGTGCCAGCAGTCTTGACGACAGTTGGCGCTATGGCTACACCTTC
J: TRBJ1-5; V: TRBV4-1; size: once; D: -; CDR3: CASSQVGAGGGQPQHF; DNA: TGCGCCAGCAGCCAAGTAGGAGCCGGGGGTGGCCAGCCCCAGCATTTT
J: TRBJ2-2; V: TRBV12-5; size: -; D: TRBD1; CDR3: CASGWDRENTGELFF; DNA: TGTGCTAGTGGATGGGACAGGGAGAACACCGGGGAGCTGTTTTTT
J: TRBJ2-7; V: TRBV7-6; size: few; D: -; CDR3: CASSSSSYEQYF; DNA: TGTGCCAGCAGCTCGTCCTCCTACGAGCAGTACTTC
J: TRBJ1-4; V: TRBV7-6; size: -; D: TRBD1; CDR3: CASSPGTGGGEKLFF; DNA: TGTGCCAGCAGCCCCGGGACAGGGGGAGGCGAAAAACTGTTTTTT
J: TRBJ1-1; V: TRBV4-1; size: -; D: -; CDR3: CASSQTQVMNTEAFF; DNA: TGCGCCAGCAGCCAAACACAGGTCATGAACACTGAAGCTTTCTTT
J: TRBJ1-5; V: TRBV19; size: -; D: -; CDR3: CASSRGRNQPQHF; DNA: TGTGCCAGTAGTAGGGGCCGTAATCAGCCCCAGCATTTT
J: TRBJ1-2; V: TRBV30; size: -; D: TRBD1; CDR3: CAWSGQGSHYGYTF; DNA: TGTGCCTGGAGCGGACAGGGGTCTCACTATGGCTACACCTTC
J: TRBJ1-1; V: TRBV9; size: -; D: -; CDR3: CASSVDPTGNTEAFF; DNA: TGTGCCAGCAGCGTAGACCCGACTGGGAACACTGAAGCTTTCTTT
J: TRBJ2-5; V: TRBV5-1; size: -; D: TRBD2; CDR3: CASSPRTRRQETQYF; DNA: TGCGCCAGCAGCCCTCGGACTAGGAGGCAAGAGACCCAGTACTTC
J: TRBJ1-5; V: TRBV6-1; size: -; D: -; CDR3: CASTDLGVNQPQHF; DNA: TGTGCCAGCACCGATCTGGGAGTTAATCAGCCCCAGCATTTT
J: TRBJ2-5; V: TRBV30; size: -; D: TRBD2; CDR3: CAWGTSGNTQYF; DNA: TGTGCCTGGGGGACTAGCGGGAACACCCAGTACTTC
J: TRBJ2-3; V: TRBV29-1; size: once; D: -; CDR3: CSVVADLKGDTQYF; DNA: TGCAGCGTTGTGGCGGACTTAAAGGGAGATACGCAGTATTTT
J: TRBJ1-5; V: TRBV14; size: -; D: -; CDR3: CASSTSSNQPQHF; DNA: TGTGCCAGCAGCACTAGTAGCAATCAGCCCCAGCATTTT
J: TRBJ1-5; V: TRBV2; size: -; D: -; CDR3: CASSEGHQGGRLPQHF; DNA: TGTGCCAGCAGTGAAGGCCACCAGGGTGGTAGACTGCCCCAGCATTTT